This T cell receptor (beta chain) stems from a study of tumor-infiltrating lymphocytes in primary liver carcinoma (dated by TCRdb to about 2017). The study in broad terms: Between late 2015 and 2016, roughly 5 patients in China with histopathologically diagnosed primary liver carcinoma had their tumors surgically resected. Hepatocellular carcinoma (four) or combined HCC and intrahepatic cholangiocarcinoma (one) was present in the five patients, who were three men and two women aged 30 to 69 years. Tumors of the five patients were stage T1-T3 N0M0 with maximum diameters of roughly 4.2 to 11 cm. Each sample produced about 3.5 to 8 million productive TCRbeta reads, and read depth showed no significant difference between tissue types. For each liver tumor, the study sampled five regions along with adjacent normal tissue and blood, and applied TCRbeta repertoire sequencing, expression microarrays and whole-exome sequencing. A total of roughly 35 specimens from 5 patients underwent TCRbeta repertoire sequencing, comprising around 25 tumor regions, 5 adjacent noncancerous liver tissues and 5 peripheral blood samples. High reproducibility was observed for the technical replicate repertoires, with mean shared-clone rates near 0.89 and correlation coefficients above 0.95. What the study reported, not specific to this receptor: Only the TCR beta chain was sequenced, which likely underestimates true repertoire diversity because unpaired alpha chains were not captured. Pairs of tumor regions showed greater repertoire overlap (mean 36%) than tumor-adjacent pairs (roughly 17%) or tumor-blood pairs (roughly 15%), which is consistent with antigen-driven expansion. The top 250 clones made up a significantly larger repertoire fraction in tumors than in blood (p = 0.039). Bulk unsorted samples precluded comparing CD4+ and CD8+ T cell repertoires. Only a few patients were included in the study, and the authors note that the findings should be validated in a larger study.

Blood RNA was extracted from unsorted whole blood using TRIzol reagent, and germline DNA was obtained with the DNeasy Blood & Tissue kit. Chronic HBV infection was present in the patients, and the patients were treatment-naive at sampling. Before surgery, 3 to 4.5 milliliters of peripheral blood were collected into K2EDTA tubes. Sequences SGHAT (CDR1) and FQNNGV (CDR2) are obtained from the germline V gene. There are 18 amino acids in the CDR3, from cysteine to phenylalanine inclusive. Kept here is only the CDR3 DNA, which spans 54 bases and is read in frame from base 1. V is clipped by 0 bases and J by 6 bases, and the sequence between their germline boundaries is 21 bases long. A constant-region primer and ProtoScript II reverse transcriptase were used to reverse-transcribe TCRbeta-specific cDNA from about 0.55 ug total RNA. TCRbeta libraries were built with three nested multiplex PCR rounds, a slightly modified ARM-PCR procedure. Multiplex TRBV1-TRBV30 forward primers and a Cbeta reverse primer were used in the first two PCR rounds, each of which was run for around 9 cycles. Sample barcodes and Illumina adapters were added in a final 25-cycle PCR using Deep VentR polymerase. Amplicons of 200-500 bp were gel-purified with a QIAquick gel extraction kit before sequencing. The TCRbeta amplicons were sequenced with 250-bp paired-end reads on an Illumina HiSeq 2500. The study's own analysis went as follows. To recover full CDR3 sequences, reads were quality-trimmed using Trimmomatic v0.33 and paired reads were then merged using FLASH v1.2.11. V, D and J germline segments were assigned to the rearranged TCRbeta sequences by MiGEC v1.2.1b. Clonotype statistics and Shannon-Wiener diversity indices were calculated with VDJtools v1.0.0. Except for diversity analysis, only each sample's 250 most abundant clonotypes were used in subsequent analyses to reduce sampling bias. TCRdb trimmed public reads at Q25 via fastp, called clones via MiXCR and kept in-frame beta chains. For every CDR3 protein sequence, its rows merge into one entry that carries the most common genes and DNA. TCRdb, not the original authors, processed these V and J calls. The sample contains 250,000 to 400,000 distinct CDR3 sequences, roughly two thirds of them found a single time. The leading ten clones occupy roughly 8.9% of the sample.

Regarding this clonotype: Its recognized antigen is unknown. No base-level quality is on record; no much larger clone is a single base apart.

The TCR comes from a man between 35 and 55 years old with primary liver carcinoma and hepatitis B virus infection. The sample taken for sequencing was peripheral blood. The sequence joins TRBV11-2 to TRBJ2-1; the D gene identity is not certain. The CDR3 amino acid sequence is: CASSLDWSEADYCNEQFF. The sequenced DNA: TGTGCCAGCAGCTTAGACTGGAGTGAGGCCGATTACTGCAATGAGCAGTTCTTC. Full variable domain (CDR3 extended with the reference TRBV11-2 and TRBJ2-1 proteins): EAGVAQSPRYKIIEKRQSVAFWCNPISGHATLYWYQQILGQGPKLLIQFQNNGVVDDSQLPKDRFSAERLKGVDSTLKIQPAKLEDSAVYLCASSLDWSEADYCNEQFFGPGTRLTVL.